This T cell receptor (beta chain) was obtained from a study of cytomegalovirus exposure and HLA in healthy donors. Study-level findings and limits: The study labeled about 160 TCR beta chains cytomegalovirus-associated. Another analysis was done later, and it associated 15,000 to 20,000 TCR beta sequences with HLA alleles at 0.05 false discovery rate.

Worth noting for this clone: Its antigen remains unknown.

Germline CDR1 and CDR2: SEHNR and FQNEAQ (reference sequence). This CDR3 spans 16 amino acids. With V trimmed by 6 bases and J by 6 bases, 8 bases remained unmatched. With 60 Vbeta and 13 Jbeta primers, the PCR was carried out. TCRdb's copy holds only in-frame clones and misses some; the assay was immunoSEQ multiplex PCR. The table shows under 200,000 clones, with 75% to 90% occurring only once. Sequenced input: PBMCs. This chain joins TRBV7-9 and TRBJ2-1, with 13 bases lining up with TRBD2. The TCR originated in a young woman in good health and CMV-seronegative. CDR3 nucleotide sequence: TGTGCCAGCAGACCCACTAGCGGGAGGGCATCCAATGAGCAGTTCTTC. Amino acids: CASRPTSGRASNEQFF. The variable domain in full, with the rest retrieved from reference TRBV7-9 and TRBJ2-1, is DTGVSQNPRHKITKRGQNVTFRCDPISEHNRLYWYRQTLGQGPEFLTYFQNEAQLEKSRLLSDRFSAERPKGSFSTLEIQRTEQGDSAMYLCASRPTSGRASNEQFFGPGTRLTVL.